This TCR beta chain appears in the sequencing data of a study of post-analysis software for immune sequencing data. Every TCR beta cDNA library bore unique molecular identifiers. A single record per CDR3 protein comes from TCRdb applying MiXCR to the PCR reads. The data contain about half a million distinct CDR3 sequences, approximately 34% of them singletons. The specimen sequenced was blood. The origin of this receptor is a girl between 2 and 17 years old with multiple sclerosis.

The DNA of the CDR3 is TGTGCCACCAGACAGGGTACGAGCAATCAGCCCCAGCATTTT. Translated: CATRQGTSNQPQHF. The chain recombines TRBV19 with TRBJ1-5, with 7 bases that match TRBD1. The germline V gene encodes CDR1 LNHDA and CDR2 SQIVND (reference sequence). The CDR3 runs to 14 residues. V dropped 10 bases and J dropped 1; count of bases not matched to a gene: 7.